Detailed here is one TCR beta chain. Its antigen is unknown. V was pared by 8 bases and J by 8 bases, with 14 bases between. The length of the CDR3 is 11 residues. The germline V gene has CDR1 DFQATT and CDR2 SNEGSKA (reference sequence). Separate cDNA molecules each had unique molecular identifiers attached to them. TCRdb reprocessed the 5' RACE reads via MiXCR and lists one record per CDR3 protein. The sample carries tens of thousands of distinct CDR3 sequences, more than 10% recorded once. This sample stems from a study of early T cells in non-severe SARS-CoV-2 infection. In the study overall: The authors sequenced bulk RNA from unsorted whole blood, leaving chains unpaired.

General study results and limits: Comparison of clonotypes with VDJdb favored anti-spike CD8 responses while missing private and CD4 specificities.

This TCR was recovered from an adult who was a healthcare worker with PCR-confirmed SARS-CoV-2 infection or an uninfected control (not recorded which). The genes are TRBV20-1 and TRBJ2-3, with D possibly TRBD2 on 5 matching bases. Material for sequencing was whole blood. CDR3 DNA: TGCAGTATCACAAGCGGCCCTACGCAGTATTTT. Its protein is CSITSGPTQYF.